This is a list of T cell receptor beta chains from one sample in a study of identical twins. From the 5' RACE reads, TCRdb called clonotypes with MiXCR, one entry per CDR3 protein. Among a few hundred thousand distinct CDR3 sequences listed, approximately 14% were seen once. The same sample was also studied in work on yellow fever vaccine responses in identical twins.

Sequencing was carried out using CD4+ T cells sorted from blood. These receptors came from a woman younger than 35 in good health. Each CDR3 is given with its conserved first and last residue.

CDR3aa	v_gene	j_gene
CAISELAGTTDTQYF	TRBV10-3	TRBJ2-3
CSARGNTDTQYF	TRBV20-1	TRBJ2-3
CSAAKQGRETQYF	TRBV29-1	TRBJ2-5
CASSLKPSGSGLGANF	TRBV7-9	TRBJ2-3
CASSQGQKLSSTDTQYF	TRBV4-3	TRBJ2-3
CASSQDRLAGKTQYF	TRBV4-3	TRBJ2-5
CASSPEGSSTDTQYF	TRBV7-9	TRBJ2-3
CASSLPSSGRAYEQYF	TRBV28	TRBJ2-7
CASSSGGRGISYEQYF	TRBV11-2	TRBJ2-7
CASSYGGGGMNTEAFF	TRBV6-5	TRBJ1-1
CASSYRPMHGYTF	TRBV6-5	TRBJ1-2
CASSQVSVQNYGYTF	TRBV4-3	TRBJ1-2
CASSRVEDTQYF	TRBV5-1	TRBJ2-3
CASSLDSPYQQYF	TRBV7-9	TRBJ2-7
CASSGTGKSPYNEQFF	TRBV19	TRBJ2-1
CASRYGLGGPYEQYF	TRBV25-1	TRBJ2-7
CASSQGRFYEQYF	TRBV6-1	TRBJ2-7
CASSYRAVDEKLFF	TRBV6-5	TRBJ1-4
CASSLAGRGTGELFF	TRBV11-2	TRBJ2-2
CASSSWTGRPTGELFF	TRBV11-3	TRBJ2-2
CSARWTSGSYEQYF	TRBV20-1	TRBJ2-7
CASSHGLADYEQYF	TRBV3-1	TRBJ2-7
CASSYSLGVGGVSNQPQHF	TRBV6-2/TRBV6-3	TRBJ1-5
CASSFPLGLGPSSYEQYF	TRBV28	TRBJ2-7
CASTIGGLRQPQHF	TRBV7-2	TRBJ1-5
CASSLLPGETQYF	TRBV27	TRBJ2-5
CSGVFGLAASYNEQFF	TRBV29-1	TRBJ2-1
CASSLVPGVNTEAFF	TRBV5-1	TRBJ1-1
CASSFDRGNTEAFF	TRBV12-3/TRBV12-4	TRBJ1-1
CASSSTHGNTGELFF	TRBV7-3	TRBJ2-2
CASSSTPGELFF	TRBV5-1	TRBJ2-2
CASSKHRDTEAFF	TRBV12-3/TRBV12-4	TRBJ1-1
CASSQSSGGISTDTQYF	TRBV5-1	TRBJ2-3
CASMMGNTDTQYF	TRBV2	TRBJ2-3
CASTRTGAPYEQYF	TRBV12-3/TRBV12-4	TRBJ2-7
CASSLGRKQYF	TRBV7-2	TRBJ2-7
CASSYARTSGAYEQYF	TRBV6-2/TRBV6-3	TRBJ2-7
CASSPGGTGGLYEQYF	TRBV12-3/TRBV12-4	TRBJ2-7
CSASATGYNEQFF	TRBV20-1	TRBJ2-1
CASSLGALAGNTGELFF	TRBV5-1	TRBJ2-2
CASSVGSIGHNEQFF	TRBV9	TRBJ2-1
CASTPRGTGAAFF	TRBV12-3/TRBV12-4	TRBJ1-1
CASRTLQGSSYNEQFF	TRBV6-1	TRBJ2-1
CASSVQVGELFF	TRBV9	TRBJ2-2
CSARDLALLAGASDTQYF	TRBV20-1	TRBJ2-3
CASSRTGATGELFF	TRBV2	TRBJ2-2
CASSLTGTRGNGYTF	TRBV12-3/TRBV12-4	TRBJ1-2
CASRRGLAGGVGEQFF	TRBV2	TRBJ2-1
CASSSIPGLAGVPLPYEQYF	TRBV28	TRBJ2-7
CASRTPGLSYNEQFF	TRBV6-1	TRBJ2-1
CASSLTNRGGSYEQYF	TRBV5-6	TRBJ2-7
CASSLDSGSRDYGYTF	TRBV7-2	TRBJ1-2
CASSVRTGSSTDTQYF	TRBV9	TRBJ2-3
CASSSRDFNEQFF	TRBV5-1	TRBJ2-1
CASSYSGQPEQFF	TRBV6-2/TRBV6-3	TRBJ2-1
CASSLALSGDTQYF	TRBV7-9	TRBJ2-3
CASSLTGLAGANEQFF	TRBV18	TRBJ2-1
CATGTGATDTQYF	TRBV24-1	TRBJ2-3
CASQGGDSPYGYTF	TRBV5-1	TRBJ1-2
CASSLGISGSVYEQYF	TRBV5-4	TRBJ2-7